This record concerns one T cell receptor (beta chain) sequence. The V gene end was trimmed by 6 bases and the J gene end by 7 bases; junction bases not matched to a gene: 7. The CDR3 loop spans 13 amino acids. In germline, CDR1 is SQVTM, CDR2 ANQGSEA. The data are from a study of control samples from healthy donors and cancer patients. Assay used: immunoSEQ multiplex PCR; TCRdb lists only in-frame clones, some missing. In the table there are about 120,000 clones, about 90% of which are singletons. This TCR was sampled from a man younger than 30 in good health. The genes are TRBV29-1 and TRBJ1-5; 9 bases are shared with TRBD1. Sequencing was carried out using blood. CDR3 sequence reads: CSVSGQGEQPQHF. CDR3 DNA: TGCAGCGTCTCGGGACAGGGAGAACAGCCCCAGCATTTT.